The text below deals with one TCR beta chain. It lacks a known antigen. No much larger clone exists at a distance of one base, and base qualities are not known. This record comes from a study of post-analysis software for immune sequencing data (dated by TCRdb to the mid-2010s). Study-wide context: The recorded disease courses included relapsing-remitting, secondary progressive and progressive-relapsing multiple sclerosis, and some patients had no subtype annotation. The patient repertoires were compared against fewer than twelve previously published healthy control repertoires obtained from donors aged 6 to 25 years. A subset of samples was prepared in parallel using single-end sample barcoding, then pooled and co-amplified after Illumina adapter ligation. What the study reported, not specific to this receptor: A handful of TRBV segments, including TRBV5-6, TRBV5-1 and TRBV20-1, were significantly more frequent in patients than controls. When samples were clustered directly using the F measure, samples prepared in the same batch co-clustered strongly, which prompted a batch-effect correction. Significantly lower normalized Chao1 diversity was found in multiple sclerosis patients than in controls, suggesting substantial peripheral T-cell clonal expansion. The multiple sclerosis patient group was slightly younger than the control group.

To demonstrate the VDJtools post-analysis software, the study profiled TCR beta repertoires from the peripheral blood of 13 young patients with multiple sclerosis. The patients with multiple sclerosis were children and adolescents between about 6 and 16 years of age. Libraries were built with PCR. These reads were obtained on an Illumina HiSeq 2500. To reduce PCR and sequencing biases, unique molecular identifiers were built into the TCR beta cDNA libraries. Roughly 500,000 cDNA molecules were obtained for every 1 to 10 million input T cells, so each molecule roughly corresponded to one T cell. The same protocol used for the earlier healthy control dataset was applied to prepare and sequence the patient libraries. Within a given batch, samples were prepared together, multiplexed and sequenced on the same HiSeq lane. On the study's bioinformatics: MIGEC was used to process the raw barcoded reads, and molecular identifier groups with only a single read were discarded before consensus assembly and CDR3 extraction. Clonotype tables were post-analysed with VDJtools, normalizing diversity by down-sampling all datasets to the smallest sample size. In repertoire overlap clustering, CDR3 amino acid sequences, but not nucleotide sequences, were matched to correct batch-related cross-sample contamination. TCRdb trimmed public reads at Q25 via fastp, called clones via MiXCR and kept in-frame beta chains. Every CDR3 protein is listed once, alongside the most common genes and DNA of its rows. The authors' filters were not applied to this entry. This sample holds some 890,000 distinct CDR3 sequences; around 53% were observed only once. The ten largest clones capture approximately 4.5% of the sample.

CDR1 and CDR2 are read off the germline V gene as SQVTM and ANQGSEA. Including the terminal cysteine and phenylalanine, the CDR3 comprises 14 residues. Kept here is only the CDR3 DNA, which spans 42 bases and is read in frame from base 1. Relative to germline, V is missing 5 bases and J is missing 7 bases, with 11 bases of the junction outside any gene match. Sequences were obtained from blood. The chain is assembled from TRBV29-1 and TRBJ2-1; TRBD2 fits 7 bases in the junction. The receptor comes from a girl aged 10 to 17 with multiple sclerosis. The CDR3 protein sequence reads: CSVTGTNHGNEQFF. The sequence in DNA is TGCAGCGTTACCGGGACTAACCACGGGAATGAGCAGTTCTTC.